The 2 T cell receptor beta chains in this list originate from one sample, sequenced in a study of shared clonotypes between healthy human individuals. Produced via immunoSEQ multiplex PCR; TCRdb's table is partial and in-frame only. Of around 100,000 clones listed, 65% to 70% are singletons. The sample was memory CD8+ T cells sorted from blood. Documented subset: CD45RO+ cells pooled with CCR7-negative TemRA cells. These receptors all come from a man aged 25 to 40 in good health.

This chain connects TRBV28 to TRBJ1-2; the D is unclear. Germline values: CDR1 MDHEN, CDR2 SYDVKM. The CDR3 length is 15 residues. The V and J ends lost 5 bases and 0 bases respectively, with 13 bases between them. The CDR3 region is CASSLYDRPNYGYTF. In DNA, the CDR3 is TGTGCCAGCAGTCTATACGACCGACCTAACTATGGCTACACCTTC.

This clone was detected many times. This chain uses TRBV27 with TRBJ1-5; no definite D call. The V gene lost 5 bases and the J gene lost 4 bases, with 12 bases spanning the gap. The V gene's germline CDR1 is MNHEY and CDR2 SMNVEV (reference sequence). The CDR3 length is 14 residues. DNA for the CDR3: TGTGCCAGCAGTGGACGGCTAGGGAATCAGCCCCAGCATTTT. It is translated as CASSGRLGNQPQHF.